Following are 17 T cell receptor beta chains from one sample sequenced in a study of CD8+ T cells in alopecia areata. Extraction and reverse transcription of RNA yielded cDNA as the sequencing template. Libraries were prepared by immunoSEQ multiplex PCR; TCRdb keeps only in-frame clonotypes and omits some of them. The table lists 100,000 to 150,000 clones, approximately 48% of them singletons, with around 20% in the top ten. The sequencing here drew on CD8+ T cells sorted from blood, taken at week 0. The receptors were gathered from a human donor with alopecia areata.

In the case of this clone: This specimen includes other DNA sequences encoding the same CDR3. The gene calls are TRBV29-1 and TRBJ2-7; D is undetermined. The V end lost 3 bases, the J end lost 0 bases, and 6 bases lay between the germline ends. Germline values: CDR1 SQVTM, CDR2 ANQGSEA. CDR3 length equals 12 residues. CDR3 DNA sequence: TGCAGCGTTGAGGGCAGCTCCTACGAGCAGTACTTC. This sequence encodes CSVEGSSYEQYF.

A few counts support this clone. V gene TRBV7-6 combines with J gene TRBJ2-7; D unresolved. Per germline, CDR1 SGHVS and CDR2 FNYEAQ. CDR3 length equals 13 residues. Trimming took off 1 base at V and 4 bases at J, with 8 bases between the two ends. The CDR3 spells CASSLGWEYEQYF. The DNA for the CDR3 is TGTGCCAGCAGCTTAGGCTGGGAATACGAGCAGTACTTC.

The chain uses TRBV27 and TRBJ2-5; D gene uncertain. The CDR3 is made up of 11 amino acids. Germline CDR1 is MNHEY and CDR2 is SMNVEV (reference sequence). V shed 7 bases and J shed 2 bases, with 5 bases lying between them. The CDR3 loop reads CASTGQETQYF. Written as DNA, the CDR3 is TGTGCCAGCACCGGTCAAGAGACCCAGTACTTC.

V and J are TRBV30 and TRBJ1-1; D unresolved. V lost 4 bases, J lost 7 bases, and 10 bases lay in between. CDR1 is GTSNPN and CDR2 is SVGIG in the germline V gene (reference sequence). The CDR3 runs 11 residues. The CDR3 loop is CAWTNQVEAFF. The DNA of the CDR3 is TGTGCCTGGACAAACCAAGTTGAAGCTTTCTTT.

This clone is a singleton in its sample. The V and J genes are TRBV25-1 and TRBJ2-1; D is possibly TRBD1 (7 bases). The CDR3 totals 14 residues. Per the germline V gene, CDR1 is MGHDK and CDR2 is SYGVNS. Trimming removed 8 bases at V and 6 bases at J, with 17 bases between. DNA of the CDR3: TGTGCCAGCGGGGGAGGAGCAGGGGGCAATGAGCAGTTCTTC. Encoded protein: CASGGGAGGNEQFF.

The rearrangement links TRBV15 to TRBJ2-2; D not certain. This CDR3 is built from 13 residues. V lost 9 bases and J lost 1, with 9 bases in between. Per germline, CDR1 LNHNV and CDR2 YYDKDF (reference sequence). CDR3 in amino acids: CATQEMNTGELFF. The DNA of the CDR3 is TGTGCCACTCAAGAGATGAACACCGGGGAGCTGTTTTTT.

V is TRBV4-1 and J is TRBJ1-1; perhaps TRBD1 as D (5 bases). This CDR3 is 14 amino acids long. Trimming took 6 bases from V and 7 from J, leaving 18 bases between them. CDR1 is MGHRA, CDR2 YSYEKL, per germline. CDR3 sequence (DNA): TGCGCCAGCAGGATGATCGGGGCCTCAGATGAAGCTTTCTTT. This translates into CASRMIGASDEAFF.

The CDR3, as DNA: TGCGCCAGCAGCCAAGATCCGAACTATGGCTACACCTTC. Its protein is CASSQDPNYGYTF. This chain uses TRBV4-1 with TRBJ1-2; D uncertain. CDR3 size: 13 residues. Deletions cut 0 bases from V and 2 bases from J, with 4 bases between. Germline-derived CDR1 and CDR2 are MGHRA and YSYEKL.

The J gene is TRBJ1-5, the V gene TRBV19; possibly TRBD1 for D (5 bases). Germline V gene data show CDR1 as LNHDA and CDR2 as SQIVND (reference sequence). Trimming shortened V by 3 bases and J by 3 bases, and 12 bases separated the two germline ends. This CDR3 is built from 15 residues. The CDR3 DNA reads as TGTGCCAGTAGTATGATGTTAGGGGACAATCAGCCCCAGCATTTT. Translated, it gives CASSMMLGDNQPQHF. Full variable domain (remainder filled in from reference TRBV19 and TRBJ1-5): DGGITQSPKYLFRKEGQNVTLSCEQNLNHDAMYWYRQDPGQGLRLIYYSQIVNDFQKGDIAEGYSVSREKKESFPLTVTSAQKNPTAFYLCASSMMLGDNQPQHFGDGTRLSIL.

CDR3 coding DNA: TGTGCCAGCAGACCGGGACCTACTGAAGCTTTCTTT. This sequence encodes CASRPGPTEAFF. The chain carries TRBV6-5 and TRBJ1-1; TRBD1 might be the D (5 bases). Germline V gives CDR1 MNHEY, CDR2 SVGAGI. The CDR3 runs 12 residues. The ends were cut back, 6 bases at V and 5 bases at J, with 10 bases in the middle.

The rearrangement joins TRBV5-1 to TRBJ2-3; D might be TRBD1 or TRBD2, each matching 5 bases. V was trimmed by 4 bases and J by 2 bases, leaving 14 bases between them. CDR3 size: 15 residues. CDR1 is SGHRS and CDR2 is YFSETQ in the germline V gene. The CDR3 sequence: CASSLRDGYTDTQYF. The DNA of the CDR3 is TGCGCCAGCAGCCTCCGGGACGGTTACACAGATACGCAGTATTTT.

This clone showed up many times. At the DNA level, this CDR3 is encoded by other sequences in the same sample as well. The chain employs TRBV5-6 and TRBJ2-7, with a tentative D call TRBD1 (6 bases). Trimming stripped 4 bases from V and 0 bases from J, with 11 bases between. CDR1 SGHDT and CDR2 YYEEEE come from the germline V gene. The CDR3 contains 14 residues. The CDR3 region is CASSEQGFSYEQYF. The CDR3 DNA follows: TGTGCCAGCAGCGAACAGGGATTCTCCTACGAGCAGTACTTC.

This clone showed up just a few times. The chain carries TRBV14 and TRBJ1-1; 10 nucleotides line up with TRBD1. The germline V gene encodes CDR1 SGHDN and CDR2 FVKESK. Trimming cost V 2 bases and J 3 bases; bases outside gene matches: 6. The CDR3 runs to 16 residues. This chain's CDR3 is CASSQRTGGRHTEAFF. In nucleotides, the CDR3 is TGTGCCAGCAGCCAAAGGACAGGGGGTAGGCACACTGAAGCTTTCTTT.

The chain joins TRBV9 to TRBJ2-1; D is unresolved. Between the trimmed V and J ends, which lost 0 bases and 4 bases, there was a span of 11 bases. Germline-derived CDR1 and CDR2 are SGDLS and YYNGEE. The CDR3 extends over 15 amino acids. The CDR3 coding sequence is TGTGCCAGCAGCGTAGTGGCCAGCAGATACAATGAGCAGTTCTTC. Translating gives CASSVVASRYNEQFF.

This clone was recorded a few times. The J gene is TRBJ2-5, the V gene TRBV5-1; the D gene could be TRBD1 or TRBD2 (6 bases each). Trimming removed 4 bases at V and 5 bases at J, with 21 bases between. The CDR3 is 16 residues long. Per the germline V gene, CDR1 is SGHRS and CDR2 is YFSETQ. The CDR3 sequence is CASSSYRDGSGETQYF. CDR3 bases: TGCGCCAGCAGCAGCTACAGGGACGGGAGCGGGGAGACCCAGTACTTC.

V is TRBV30 and J is TRBJ2-7; 8 bases agree with TRBD2. V trimming: 1 base; J trimming: 7 bases; junction bases outside the gene matches: 6. The germline V gene encodes CDR1 GTSNPN and CDR2 SVGIG (reference sequence). CDR3 length: 13 residues. In DNA, the CDR3 is TGTGCCTGGAGTGGCCCAGGCGGGGGGGAGCAGTACTTC. Translated: CAWSGPGGGEQYF. The full variable domain, in which reference TRBV30 and TRBJ2-7 provide the parts outside the CDR3, is SQTIHQWPATLVQPVGSPLSLECTVEGTSNPNLYWYRQAAGRGLQLLFYSVGIGQISSEVPQNLSASRPQDRQFILSSKKLLLSDSGFYLCAWSGPGGGEQYFGPGTRLTVT.

This clone was counted a single time. The chain couples TRBV10-3 to TRBJ2-5; tentatively, D is TRBD2 (5 bases). Trimming removed 2 bases from V and 0 bases from J, with 13 bases in between. From germline, CDR1 is ENHRY and CDR2 SYGVKD. This CDR3 has 16 amino acids. The CDR3, as DNA: TGTGCCATCAGTGAGGTCGGGGTAGCAGACCAAGAGACCCAGTACTTC. This gives the protein CAISEVGVADQETQYF.